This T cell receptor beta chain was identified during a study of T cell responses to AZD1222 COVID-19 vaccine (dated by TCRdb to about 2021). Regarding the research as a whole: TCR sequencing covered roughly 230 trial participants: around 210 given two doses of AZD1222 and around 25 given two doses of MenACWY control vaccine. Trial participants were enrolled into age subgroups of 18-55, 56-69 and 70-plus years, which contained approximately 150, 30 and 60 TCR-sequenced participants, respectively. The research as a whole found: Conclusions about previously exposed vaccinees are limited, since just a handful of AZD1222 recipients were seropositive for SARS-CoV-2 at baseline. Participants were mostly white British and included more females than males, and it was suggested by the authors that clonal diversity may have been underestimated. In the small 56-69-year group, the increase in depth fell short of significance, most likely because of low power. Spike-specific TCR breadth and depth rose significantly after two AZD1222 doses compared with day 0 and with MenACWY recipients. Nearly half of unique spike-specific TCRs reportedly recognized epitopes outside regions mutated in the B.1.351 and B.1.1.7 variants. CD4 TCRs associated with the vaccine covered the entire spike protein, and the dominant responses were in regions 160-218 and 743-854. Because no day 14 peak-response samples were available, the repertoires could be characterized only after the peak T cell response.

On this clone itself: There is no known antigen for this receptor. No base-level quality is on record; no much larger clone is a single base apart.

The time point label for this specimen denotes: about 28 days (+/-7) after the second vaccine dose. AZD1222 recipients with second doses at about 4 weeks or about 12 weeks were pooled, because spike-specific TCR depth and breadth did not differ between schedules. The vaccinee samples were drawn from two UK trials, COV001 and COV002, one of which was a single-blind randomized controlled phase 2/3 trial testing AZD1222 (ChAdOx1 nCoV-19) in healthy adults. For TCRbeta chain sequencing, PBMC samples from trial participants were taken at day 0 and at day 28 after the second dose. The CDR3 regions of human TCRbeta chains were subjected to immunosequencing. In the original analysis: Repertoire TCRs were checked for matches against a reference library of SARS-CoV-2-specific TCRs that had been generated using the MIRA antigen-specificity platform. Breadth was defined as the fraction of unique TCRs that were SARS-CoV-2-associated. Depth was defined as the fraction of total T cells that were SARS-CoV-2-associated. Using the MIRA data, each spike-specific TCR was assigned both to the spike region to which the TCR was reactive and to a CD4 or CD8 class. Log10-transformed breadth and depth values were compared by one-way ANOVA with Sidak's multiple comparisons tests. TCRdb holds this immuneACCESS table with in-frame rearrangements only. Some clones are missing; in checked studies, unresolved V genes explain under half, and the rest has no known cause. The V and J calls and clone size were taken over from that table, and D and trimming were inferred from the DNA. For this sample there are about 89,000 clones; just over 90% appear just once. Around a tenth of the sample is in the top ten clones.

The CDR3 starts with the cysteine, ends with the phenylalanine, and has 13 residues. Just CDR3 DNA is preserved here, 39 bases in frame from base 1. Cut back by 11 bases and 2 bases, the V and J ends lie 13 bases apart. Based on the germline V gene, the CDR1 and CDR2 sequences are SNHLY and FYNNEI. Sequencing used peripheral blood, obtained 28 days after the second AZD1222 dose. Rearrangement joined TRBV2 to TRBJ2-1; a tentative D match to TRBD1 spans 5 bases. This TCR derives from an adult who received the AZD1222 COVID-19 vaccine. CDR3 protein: CALRQDTYNEQFF. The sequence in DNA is TGTGCCCTCAGGCAGGACACCTACAATGAGCAGTTCTTC.